The clone carrying this T cell receptor beta chain was picked up a small number of times. RNA transcripts served as the template for amplifying TCR beta CDR3 regions. Using the HTBI primer set, a first-round RT-PCR was run on the TCR CDR3. TCRdb reprocessed the multiplex PCR reads via MiXCR and lists one record per CDR3 protein. In the table there are some 580,000 distinct CDR3 sequences, more than 15% of which are singletons. The data belong to a study of T cells in Graves' hyperthyroidism and ophthalmopathy. The CDR3 spans 15 residues. Per germline, CDR1 LNHNV and CDR2 YYDKDF (reference sequence). Trimming at V came to 1 base and at J to 3 bases, leaving 4 bases not matched to a gene.

The source is a woman in her forties with Graves' ophthalmopathy. Sequencing was done on a sample of blood. This chain joins TRBV15 and TRBJ2-7, with TRBD1 identical over 9 bases. The CDR3 region has the DNA TGTGCCACCAGCAGAGGCCCGGACAGGGGCTACGAGCAGTACTTC. As protein: CATSRGPDRGYEQYF.